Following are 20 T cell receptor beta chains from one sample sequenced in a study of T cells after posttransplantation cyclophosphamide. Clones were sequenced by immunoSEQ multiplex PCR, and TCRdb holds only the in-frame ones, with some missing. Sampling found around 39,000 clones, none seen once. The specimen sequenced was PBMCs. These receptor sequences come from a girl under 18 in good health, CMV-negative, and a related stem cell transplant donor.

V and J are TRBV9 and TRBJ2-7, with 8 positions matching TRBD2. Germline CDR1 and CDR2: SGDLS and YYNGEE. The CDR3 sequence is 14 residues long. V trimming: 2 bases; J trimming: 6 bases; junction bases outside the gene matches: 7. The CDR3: CASSVGGGTGEQYF. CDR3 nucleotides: TGTGCCAGCAGCGTTGGCGGGGGGACGGGCGAGCAGTACTTC.

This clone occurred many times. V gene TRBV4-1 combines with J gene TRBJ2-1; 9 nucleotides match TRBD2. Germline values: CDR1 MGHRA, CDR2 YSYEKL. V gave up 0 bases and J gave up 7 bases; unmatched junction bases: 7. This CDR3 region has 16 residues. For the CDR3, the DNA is TGCGCCAGCAGCCAAGAAGCTAGCGGGATAGATAATGAGCAGTTCTTC. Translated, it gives CASSQEASGIDNEQFF.

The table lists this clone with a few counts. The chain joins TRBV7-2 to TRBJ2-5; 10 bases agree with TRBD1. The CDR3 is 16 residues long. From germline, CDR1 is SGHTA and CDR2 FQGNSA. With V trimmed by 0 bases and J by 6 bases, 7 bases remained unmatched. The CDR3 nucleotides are TGTGCCAGCAGCTTAGCCCACCGGACAGGGGGGAAGACCCAGTACTTC. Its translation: CASSLAHRTGGKTQYF. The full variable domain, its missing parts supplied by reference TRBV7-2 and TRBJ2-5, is GAGVSQSPSNKVTEKGKDVELRCDPISGHTALYWYRQSLGQGLEFLIYFQGNSAPDKSGLPSDRFSAERTGGSVSTLTIQRTQQEDSAVYLCASSLAHRTGGKTQYFGPGTRLLVL.

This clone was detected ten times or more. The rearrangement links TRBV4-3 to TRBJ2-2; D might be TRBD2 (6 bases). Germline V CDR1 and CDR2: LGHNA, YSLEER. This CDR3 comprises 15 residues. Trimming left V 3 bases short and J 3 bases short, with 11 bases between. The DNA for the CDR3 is TGCGCCAGCAGCCAGGGGGGAGCGGACACCGGGGAGCTGTTTTTT. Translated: CASSQGGADTGELFF.

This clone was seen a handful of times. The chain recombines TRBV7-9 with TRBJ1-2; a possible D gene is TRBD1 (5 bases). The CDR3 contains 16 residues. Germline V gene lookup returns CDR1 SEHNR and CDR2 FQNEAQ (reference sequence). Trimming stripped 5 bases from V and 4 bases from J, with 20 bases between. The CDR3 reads CASSQGRDEGLYGYTF. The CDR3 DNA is TGTGCCAGCAGCCAGGGCCGCGATGAAGGGCTCTATGGCTACACCTTC.

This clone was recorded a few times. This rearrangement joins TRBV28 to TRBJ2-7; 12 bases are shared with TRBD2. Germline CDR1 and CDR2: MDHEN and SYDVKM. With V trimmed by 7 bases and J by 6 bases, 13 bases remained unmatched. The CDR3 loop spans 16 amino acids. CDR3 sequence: CASTMGGTSGLFEQYF. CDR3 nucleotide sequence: TGTGCCAGCACCATGGGAGGGACTAGCGGGTTATTCGAGCAGTACTTC.

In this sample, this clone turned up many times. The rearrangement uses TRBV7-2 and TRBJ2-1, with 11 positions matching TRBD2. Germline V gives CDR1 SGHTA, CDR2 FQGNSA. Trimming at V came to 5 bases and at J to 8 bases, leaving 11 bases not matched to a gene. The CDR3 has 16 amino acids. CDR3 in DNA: TGTGCCAGCAGCCGAAAAACTAGCGGGAGTAATTATGAGCAGTTCTTC. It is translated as CASSRKTSGSNYEQFF.

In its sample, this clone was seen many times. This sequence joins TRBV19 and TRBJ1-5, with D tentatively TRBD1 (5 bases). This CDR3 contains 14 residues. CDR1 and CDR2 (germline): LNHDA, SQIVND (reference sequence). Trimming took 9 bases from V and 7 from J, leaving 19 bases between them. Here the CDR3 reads CASGGGARGQPQHF. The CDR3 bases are TGTGCCAGCGGGGGAGGGGCGCGTGGACAGCCCCAGCATTTT.

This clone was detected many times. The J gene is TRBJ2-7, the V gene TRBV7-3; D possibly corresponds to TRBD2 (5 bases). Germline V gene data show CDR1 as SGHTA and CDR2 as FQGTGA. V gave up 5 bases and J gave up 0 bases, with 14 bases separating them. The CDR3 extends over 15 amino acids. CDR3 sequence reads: CASSQAGISSYEQYF. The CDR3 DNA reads TGTGCCAGCAGCCAGGCGGGCATTAGCTCCTACGAGCAGTACTTC. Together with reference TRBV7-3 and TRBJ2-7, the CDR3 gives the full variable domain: GAGVSQTPSNKVTEKGKYVELRCDPISGHTALYWYRQSLGQGPEFLIYFQGTGAADDSGLPNDRFFAVRPEGSVSTLKIQRTERGDSAVYLCASSQAGISSYEQYFGPGTRLTVT.

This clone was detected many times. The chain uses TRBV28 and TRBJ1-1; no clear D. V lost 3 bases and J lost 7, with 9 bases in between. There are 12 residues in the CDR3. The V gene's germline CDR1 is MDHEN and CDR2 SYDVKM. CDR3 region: CASSFDSLEAFF. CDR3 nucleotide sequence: TGTGCCAGCAGTTTCGACTCCCTTGAAGCTTTCTTT.

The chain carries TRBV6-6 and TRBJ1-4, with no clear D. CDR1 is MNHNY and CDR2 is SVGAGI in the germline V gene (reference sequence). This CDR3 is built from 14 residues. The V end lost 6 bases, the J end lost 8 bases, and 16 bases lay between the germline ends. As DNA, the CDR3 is TGTGCCAGCAGCCTTTTGGCGGGAGGGGAAAAACTGTTTTTT. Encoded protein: CASSLLAGGEKLFF.

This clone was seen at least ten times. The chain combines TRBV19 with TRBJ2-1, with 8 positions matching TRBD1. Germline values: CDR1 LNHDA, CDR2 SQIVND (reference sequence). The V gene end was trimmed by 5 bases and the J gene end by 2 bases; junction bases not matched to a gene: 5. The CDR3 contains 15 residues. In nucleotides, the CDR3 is TGTGCCAGTAGTGTGGACAGGGTCGCCTACAATGAGCAGTTCTTC. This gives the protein CASSVDRVAYNEQFF.

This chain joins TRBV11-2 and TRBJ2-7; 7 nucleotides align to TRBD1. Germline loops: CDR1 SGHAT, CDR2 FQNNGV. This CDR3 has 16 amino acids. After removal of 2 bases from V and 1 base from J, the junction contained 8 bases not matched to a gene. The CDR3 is CASSLRRTGSSYEQYF. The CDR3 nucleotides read TGTGCCAGCAGCTTAAGACGGACAGGCAGTTCCTACGAGCAGTACTTC.

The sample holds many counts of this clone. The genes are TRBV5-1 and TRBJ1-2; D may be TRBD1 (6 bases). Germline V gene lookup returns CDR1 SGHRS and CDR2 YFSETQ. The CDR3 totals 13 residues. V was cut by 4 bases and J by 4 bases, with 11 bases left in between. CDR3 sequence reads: CASSPTGTYGYTF. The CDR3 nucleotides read TGCGCCAGCAGCCCCACAGGGACCTATGGCTACACCTTC.

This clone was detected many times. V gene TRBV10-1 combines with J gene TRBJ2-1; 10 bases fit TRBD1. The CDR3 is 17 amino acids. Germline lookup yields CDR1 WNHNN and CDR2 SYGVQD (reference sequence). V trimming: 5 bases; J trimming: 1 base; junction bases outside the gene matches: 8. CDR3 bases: TGCGCCAGCAGTTTCTTAGACAGGGGGCGATCCTACAATGAGCAGTTCTTC. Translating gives CASSFLDRGRSYNEQFF.

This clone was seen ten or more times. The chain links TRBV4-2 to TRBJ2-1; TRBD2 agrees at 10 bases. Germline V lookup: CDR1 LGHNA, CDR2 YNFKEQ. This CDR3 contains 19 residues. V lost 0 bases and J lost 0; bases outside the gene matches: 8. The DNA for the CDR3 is TGTGCCAGCAGCCAAGATCAACTAGCGGGGCTGAGCTCCTACAATGAGCAGTTCTTC. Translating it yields CASSQDQLAGLSSYNEQFF.

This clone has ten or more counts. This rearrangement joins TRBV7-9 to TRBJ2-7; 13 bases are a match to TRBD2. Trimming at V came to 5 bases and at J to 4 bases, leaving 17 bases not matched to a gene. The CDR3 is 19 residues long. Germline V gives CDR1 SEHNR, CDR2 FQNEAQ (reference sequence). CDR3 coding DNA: TGTGCCAGCAGCCTGGGACTAGCGGGACCCCCCGTCTGGCTTTACGAGCAGTACTTC. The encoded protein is CASSLGLAGPPVWLYEQYF.

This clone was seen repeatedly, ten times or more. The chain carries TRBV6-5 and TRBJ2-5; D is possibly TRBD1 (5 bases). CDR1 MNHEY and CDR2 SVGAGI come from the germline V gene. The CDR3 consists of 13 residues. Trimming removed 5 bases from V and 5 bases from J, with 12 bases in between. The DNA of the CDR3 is TGTGCCAGCAGTCTTAGGGGTTCCGAGACCCAGTACTTC. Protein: CASSLRGSETQYF.

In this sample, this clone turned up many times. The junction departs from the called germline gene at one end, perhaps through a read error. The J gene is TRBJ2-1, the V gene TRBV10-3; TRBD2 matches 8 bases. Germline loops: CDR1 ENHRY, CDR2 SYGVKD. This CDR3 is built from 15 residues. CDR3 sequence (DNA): TGTGCCATCAGAGCGCGGGAGGAGGCCTACAATGGGCAGTTCTTC. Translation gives CAIRAREEAYNGQFF.

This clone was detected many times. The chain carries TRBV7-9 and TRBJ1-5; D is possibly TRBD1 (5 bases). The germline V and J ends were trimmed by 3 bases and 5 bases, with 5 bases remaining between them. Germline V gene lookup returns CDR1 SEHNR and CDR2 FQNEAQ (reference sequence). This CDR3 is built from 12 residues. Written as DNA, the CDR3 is TGTGCCAGCAGCTTCAGGGATCAGCCCCAGCATTTT. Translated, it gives CASSFRDQPQHF.